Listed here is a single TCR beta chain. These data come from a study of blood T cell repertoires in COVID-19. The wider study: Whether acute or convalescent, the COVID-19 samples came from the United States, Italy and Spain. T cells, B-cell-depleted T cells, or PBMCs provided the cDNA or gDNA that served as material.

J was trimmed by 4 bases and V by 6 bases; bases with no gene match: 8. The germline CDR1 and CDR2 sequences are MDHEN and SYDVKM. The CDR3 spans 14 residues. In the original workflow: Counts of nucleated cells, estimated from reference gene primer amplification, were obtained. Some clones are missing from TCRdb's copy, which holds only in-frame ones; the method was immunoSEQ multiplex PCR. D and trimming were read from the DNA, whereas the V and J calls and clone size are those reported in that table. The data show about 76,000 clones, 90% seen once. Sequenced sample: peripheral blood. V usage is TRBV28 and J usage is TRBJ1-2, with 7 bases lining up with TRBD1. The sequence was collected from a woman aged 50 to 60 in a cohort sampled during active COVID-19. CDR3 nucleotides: TGTGCCAGCAGCCTGGACAGGAATGGCTATGGCTACACCTTC. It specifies CASSLDRNGYGYTF.